This is a list of T cell receptor beta chains from one sample in a study of cytomegalovirus exposure and HLA in healthy donors. Assay used: immunoSEQ multiplex PCR; TCRdb lists only in-frame clones, some missing. The sample holds under 150,000 clones, 70% to 85% seen once. The sample was PBMCs. Source of these receptors: a male donor in good health and CMV-seronegative. The CDR3 runs from the conserved cysteine through the conserved F or W. The D gene is left open where the match is weak. Rows may omit the clone size; those that give it use once, few, many or a size class.

clone_size	v_call	j_call	d_call	cdr3_aa	cdr3_nt
-	TRBV6-5	TRBJ2-2	TRBD2	CASSWLAGGTGELFF	TGTGCCAGCAGTTGGCTTGCGGGAGGGACCGGGGAGCTGTTTTTT
few	TRBV5-6	TRBJ1-1	-	CASGTNTEAFF	TGTGCCAGCGGCACGAACACTGAAGCTTTCTTT
-	TRBV19	TRBJ1-5	-	CASSWGGGQPQHF	TGTGCCAGTAGTTGGGGCGGGGGTCAGCCCCAGCATTTT
-	TRBV4-2	TRBJ1-2	-	CASSQDLGQGIYGYTF	TGTGCCAGCAGCCAAGATCTGGGTCAGGGGATATATGGCTACACCTTC
few	TRBV5-4	TRBJ1-1	-	CASSPHSHTEAFF	TGTGCCAGCAGCCCACACAGCCACACTGAAGCTTTCTTT
-	TRBV29-1	TRBJ2-5	TRBD2	CSVEASGRKTQYF	TGCAGCGTTGAGGCTAGCGGGCGGAAGACCCAGTACTTC
-	TRBV27	TRBJ1-5	-	CASSLSAGYNQPQHF	TGTGCCAGCAGTTTATCGGCAGGGTACAATCAGCCCCAGCATTTT
-	TRBV19	TRBJ2-5	TRBD1	CASSDRVLIGEETQYF	TGTGCCAGTAGTGACAGGGTGTTGATCGGGGAAGAGACCCAGTACTTC
-	TRBV6-5	TRBJ1-2	-	CASSKGPYYGYTF	TGTGCCAGCAGCAAGGGGCCCTACTATGGCTACACCTTC
-	TRBV5-8	TRBJ1-1	-	CASSLPRSNTEAFF	TGTGCCAGCAGCTTACCCCGGAGCAACACTGAAGCTTTCTTT
-	TRBV19	TRBJ1-3	-	CASFSSPLRGTGSGNTIYF	TGTGCCAGTTTTTCCTCGCCACTCAGGGGAACGGGCTCTGGAAACACCATATATTTT
-	TRBV9	TRBJ2-1	TRBD2	CASSELGTSGSDEQFF	TGTGCCAGCAGCGAGCTTGGGACTAGCGGGAGTGATGAGCAGTTCTTC
-	TRBV4-3	TRBJ2-2	-	CASSQVLVGTGELFF	TGCGCCAGCAGCCAAGTGCTAGTTGGCACCGGGGAGCTGTTTTTT
-	TRBV7-2	TRBJ2-5	-	CASSLVNRQETQYF	TGTGCCAGCAGCTTAGTAAATCGTCAAGAGACCCAGTACTTC
few	TRBV5-3	TRBJ1-2	-	CARSLVGSFPF	TGTGCCAGAAGCTTGGTTGGCTCCTTCCCCTTC
-	TRBV19	TRBJ1-5	-	CASSPQFWQATNQPQHF	TGTGCCAGTAGTCCTCAGTTTTGGCAGGCCACCAATCAGCCCCAGCATTTT
-	TRBV9	TRBJ2-3	-	CASSLETDTQYF	TGTGCCAGCAGCCTCGAGACAGATACGCAGTATTTT
-	TRBV6-5	TRBJ2-7	-	CASSTPAGAYEQYF	TGTGCCAGCAGTACACCCGCCGGAGCCTACGAGCAGTACTTC
-	TRBV29-1	TRBJ2-7	-	CSGGDSHSYEQYF	TGCAGCGGGGGGGACTCTCATTCCTACGAGCAGTACTTC
-	TRBV25-1	TRBJ2-7	TRBD1	CASSDLGRTGAIEQYF	TGTGCCAGCAGTGACCTGGGGCGGACAGGGGCTATCGAGCAGTACTTC
-	TRBV7-9	TRBJ2-3	TRBD2	CASSFGLAGGPDTQYF	TGTGCCAGCAGCTTCGGACTAGCGGGAGGGCCAGATACGCAGTATTTT
-	TRBV2	TRBJ1-1	-	CASNEDFQYTEAFF	TGTGCCAGCAATGAGGACTTTCAGTACACTGAAGCTTTCTTT
-	TRBV19	TRBJ2-3	TRBD2	CASSAMLAGGTDTQYF	TGTGCCAGTAGTGCCATGCTAGCGGGAGGCACAGATACGCAGTATTTT
once	TRBV15	TRBJ2-5	TRBD1	CATSRGRQGSETQYF	TGTGCCACCAGCAGAGGAAGACAGGGGTCGGAGACCCAGTACTTC
few	TRBV6-1	TRBJ1-5	-	CASSTQGMGNQPQHF	TGTGCCAGCAGTACCCAGGGTATGGGCAATCAGCCCCAGCATTTT
once	TRBV4-2	TRBJ2-7	-	CASSQGYQDSKYF	TGTGCCAGCAGCCAAGGGTACCAGGACTCAAAGTACTTC
-	TRBV5-6	TRBJ2-6	-	CASSPVGANVLTF	TGTGCCAGCAGCCCCGTTGGGGCCAACGTCCTGACTTTC
-	TRBV11-2	TRBJ2-1	-	CASSLDALAIAYNEQFF	TGTGCCAGCAGCTTAGATGCCTTAGCGATAGCTTACAATGAGCAGTTCTTC
once	TRBV7-9	TRBJ2-1	TRBD2	CASSDSGSLEQFF	TGTGCCAGCAGCGACAGCGGGAGTTTGGAGCAGTTCTTC
once	TRBV30	TRBJ2-5	TRBD2	CAWSPEMGLAGGETQYF	TGTGCCTGGAGTCCTGAAATGGGACTAGCGGGAGGAGAGACCCAGTACTTC
-	TRBV7-9	TRBJ2-7	-	CASSFGGSSYEQYF	TGTGCCAGCAGCTTCGGCGGAAGCTCCTACGAGCAGTACTTC
once	TRBV6-5	TRBJ2-7	TRBD1	CASSYDRGSYEQYF	TGTGCCAGCAGTTACGACAGGGGATCCTACGAGCAGTACTTC
-	TRBV6-5	TRBJ1-6	-	CASGQNNSPLHF	TGTGCCAGCGGACAGAATAATTCACCCCTCCACTTT
-	TRBV7-9	TRBJ2-7	TRBD2	CASATSVSYEQYF	TGTGCCAGCGCCACTAGCGTCTCCTACGAGCAGTACTTC
-	TRBV19	TRBJ2-1	-	CASRGWGPTTSEQFF	TGTGCCAGCAGAGGGTGGGGTCCTACGACCAGCGAGCAGTTCTTC
-	TRBV6-6	TRBJ2-7	TRBD2	CASSYSTSASYEQYF	TGTGCCAGCAGTTACTCGACTAGCGCCTCCTACGAGCAGTACTTC
-	TRBV6-5	TRBJ2-1	TRBD2	CASSPLVAGEDEQFF	TGTGCCAGCAGCCCTCTGGTAGCGGGAGAGGATGAGCAGTTCTTC
-	TRBV2	TRBJ2-7	-	CASTRGLDYEQYF	TGTGCCAGCACTAGGGGACTCGACTACGAGCAGTACTTC
-	TRBV5-1	TRBJ1-1	TRBD1	CASSPTTGSEAFF	TGCGCCAGCAGTCCTACGACAGGGAGTGAAGCTTTCTTT
-	TRBV28	TRBJ1-5	TRBD1	CASRGTGSNQPQHF	TGTGCCAGCAGGGGGACAGGTAGCAATCAGCCCCAGCATTTT
-	TRBV4-3	TRBJ1-5	-	CASSRVEGTQPQHF	TGCGCCAGCAGCCGAGTTGAGGGAACTCAGCCCCAGCATTTT